Each of the 5 T cell receptor beta chains below was sequenced from the same sample in a study of lymphopenia after photon versus proton radiotherapy. Only in-frame clones appear in the TCRdb table, and some are missing; sequencing was by immunoSEQ multiplex PCR. Of about 33,000 clones listed, 85% to 90% were seen once; the top ten hold about 6.6%. Here the sequenced sample was peripheral blood, taken from a patient treated with photon-based radiotherapy. These receptors originate from a woman between 45 and 60 years old with pancreatic cancer.

CDR3 DNA: TGTGCCAGCAGTGACCCCCCTGGCGAGCAGTACTTC. The encoded protein is CASSDPPGEQYF. The chain recombines TRBV6-1 with TRBJ2-7; D unresolved. This CDR3 contains 12 residues. V gave up 3 bases and J gave up 6 bases, with 9 bases separating them. Germline V CDR1 and CDR2: MNHNS, SASEGT.

V usage is TRBV18 and J usage is TRBJ2-1, with TRBD2 matching 15 bases. Germline V gives CDR1 KGHSH, CDR2 LQKENI. The V gene end was trimmed by 2 bases and the J gene end by 7 bases; junction bases not matched to a gene: 9. The CDR3 contains 18 residues. The CDR3 sequence: CASSPRTSGREGDNEQFF. In DNA form, the CDR3 reads TGTGCCAGCTCACCAAGGACTAGCGGGAGGGAAGGGGATAATGAGCAGTTCTTC.

The chain employs TRBV28 and TRBJ2-7; unclear D gene. Deletions cut 2 bases from V and 0 bases from J, with 11 bases between. Germline-derived CDR1 and CDR2 are MDHEN and SYDVKM. This CDR3 region has 15 residues. For the CDR3, the DNA is TGTGCCAGCAGTTTAATAAGAGCGATCTCCTACGAGCAGTACTTC. Translation gives CASSLIRAISYEQYF.

The chain links TRBV2 to TRBJ2-1; 7 nucleotides line up with TRBD2. Germline V gives CDR1 SNHLY, CDR2 FYNNEI. CDR3 size: 12 residues. V lost 7 bases and J lost 9; bases outside the gene matches: 6. The CDR3 DNA is TGTGCCAGCAAAGGGGAGGGAGTTGAGCAGTTCTTC. The encoded protein is CASKGEGVEQFF.

The DNA of the CDR3 is TGTGCCAGCAGTGGGGACAGGGAGTCGACCGGGGAGCTGTTTTTT. This gives the protein CASSGDRESTGELFF. The chain couples TRBV11-3 to TRBJ2-2; 9 nucleotides line up with TRBD1. With V trimmed by 6 bases and J by 5 bases, 7 bases remained unmatched. Germline values: CDR1 SGHNT, CDR2 YENEEA. The CDR3 extends over 15 amino acids.